These T cell receptor beta chains were read from a single sample in a study of T cell changes during pregnancy in multiple sclerosis. TCRdb keeps only in-frame clones here, not all; method: immunoSEQ multiplex PCR. The sample lists approximately 28,000 clones, roughly 87% seen once, with approximately 17% in the top ten. The source was CD8+ T cells from peripheral blood mononuclear cells, collected in the second trimester of pregnancy. All receptors come from a female donor with multiple sclerosis, enrolled in a pregnancy study. CDR3s include the opening cysteine and the closing phenylalanine or tryptophan. D genes are given only for firm matches. The size field is filled for only some rows; it gives once, few, many or a size class.

clone_size: NA
j_call: TRBJ2-7
v_call: TRBV29-1
d_call: TRBD1
cdr3_nt: TGCAGCGCGGGACAGAGCCCCTACGGGCAGTACTTC
cdr3_aa: CSAGQSPYGQYF

clone_size: few
j_call: TRBJ1-2
v_call: TRBV7-9
d_call: NA
cdr3_nt: TGTGCCAGCAGCTCAGGGGACGGCTATGGCTACACCTTC
cdr3_aa: CASSSGDGYGYTF

clone_size: NA
j_call: TRBJ2-2
v_call: TRBV19
d_call: TRBD1
cdr3_nt: TGTGCCAGTAGTATAACAGGGGTCGCCGGGGAGCTGTTTTTT
cdr3_aa: CASSITGVAGELFF

clone_size: NA
j_call: TRBJ2-1
v_call: TRBV4-1
d_call: TRBD2
cdr3_nt: TGCGCCAGCAGCCAAGATAATAGCGGGAGGAGGGCGTATGAGCAGTTCTTC
cdr3_aa: CASSQDNSGRRAYEQFF

clone_size: NA
j_call: TRBJ2-1
v_call: TRBV27
d_call: TRBD2
cdr3_nt: TGTGCCAGCAGTCCCGGACTAGTGGCTGAGCAGTTCTTC
cdr3_aa: CASSPGLVAEQFF

clone_size: NA
j_call: TRBJ1-3
v_call: TRBV13
d_call: NA
cdr3_nt: TGTGCCAGCAGCGCCACAGGGCCTGGAAACACCATATATTTT
cdr3_aa: CASSATGPGNTIYF

clone_size: NA
j_call: TRBJ2-3
v_call: TRBV9
d_call: TRBD2
cdr3_nt: TGTGCCAGCAGCGTAGGACTAGCGGGAGATACGCAGTATTTT
cdr3_aa: CASSVGLAGDTQYF

clone_size: NA
j_call: TRBJ2-7
v_call: TRBV4-1
d_call: TRBD1
cdr3_nt: TGCGCCAGCAGCCAAGGTGGGGACAGGGCAACCTACGAGCAGTACTTC
cdr3_aa: CASSQGGDRATYEQYF

clone_size: NA
j_call: TRBJ2-5
v_call: TRBV6-1
d_call: NA
cdr3_nt: TGTGCCAGCAGTGAAGGGAGGGATCAAGAGACCCAGTACTTC
cdr3_aa: CASSEGRDQETQYF

clone_size: NA
j_call: TRBJ2-7
v_call: TRBV5-1
d_call: TRBD2
cdr3_nt: TGCGCCAGCAGCTTGAGGCGGGGGAACTACGAGCAGTACTTC
cdr3_aa: CASSLRRGNYEQYF

clone_size: NA
j_call: TRBJ2-7
v_call: TRBV30
d_call: TRBD2
cdr3_nt: TGTGCCTGGAGTACCCTAGCGGGAGCCGAGCAGTACTTC
cdr3_aa: CAWSTLAGAEQYF

clone_size: NA
j_call: TRBJ1-2
v_call: TRBV6-5
d_call: NA
cdr3_nt: TGTGCCAGCAGTTTTTGGGGGCGGACGAACTATGGCTACACCTTC
cdr3_aa: CASSFWGRTNYGYTF

clone_size: NA
j_call: TRBJ1-5
v_call: TRBV28
d_call: NA
cdr3_nt: TGTGCCAGCAGTTTCGGGGGACCCAATCAGCCCCAGCATTTT
cdr3_aa: CASSFGGPNQPQHF

clone_size: NA
j_call: TRBJ1-3
v_call: TRBV9
d_call: NA
cdr3_nt: TGTGCCAGCAGCGTAGAGTGGGGGGACGCGGTTGGAAACACCATATATTTT
cdr3_aa: CASSVEWGDAVGNTIYF

clone_size: NA
j_call: TRBJ2-7
v_call: TRBV5-4
d_call: NA
cdr3_nt: TGTGCCAGCAGCTTGTTCAGGACCTACGAGCAGTACTTC
cdr3_aa: CASSLFRTYEQYF

clone_size: NA
j_call: TRBJ2-1
v_call: TRBV6-5
d_call: TRBD1
cdr3_nt: TGTGCCAGCAGTTTCCGGGACAGGGGGAAGAATGAGCAGTTCTTC
cdr3_aa: CASSFRDRGKNEQFF

clone_size: NA
j_call: TRBJ2-1
v_call: TRBV9
d_call: TRBD1
cdr3_nt: TGTGCCAGCAGCATTACGACAGGGGGCAATGAGCAGTTCTTC
cdr3_aa: CASSITTGGNEQFF

clone_size: NA
j_call: TRBJ2-5
v_call: TRBV7-8
d_call: TRBD2
cdr3_nt: TGTGCCAGCAGCTTAGAGCTCGCGGGAGCAGGCCAAGAGACCCAGTACTTC
cdr3_aa: CASSLELAGAGQETQYF

clone_size: NA
j_call: TRBJ2-1
v_call: TRBV28
d_call: TRBD2
cdr3_nt: TGTGCCAGCAGTTCATGGACTAGCGGGAGCGGCAATGAGCAGTTCTTC
cdr3_aa: CASSSWTSGSGNEQFF

clone_size: NA
j_call: TRBJ2-7
v_call: TRBV28
d_call: TRBD1
cdr3_nt: TGTGCCAGCAGCCCGGGACAGGGGGCGATTCGGGGGTACTTC
cdr3_aa: CASSPGQGAIRGYF

clone_size: few
j_call: TRBJ2-1
v_call: TRBV7-8
d_call: TRBD2
cdr3_nt: TGTGCCAGCAGCGACCGGGAGGGCCTAGTCAATGAGCAGTTCTTC
cdr3_aa: CASSDREGLVNEQFF

clone_size: NA
j_call: TRBJ2-1
v_call: TRBV19
d_call: NA
cdr3_nt: TGTGCCAGTAGTATTATCTTTCGGGGAGTCCTATCCTACAATGAGCAGTTCTTC
cdr3_aa: CASSIIFRGVLSYNEQFF

clone_size: NA
j_call: TRBJ1-5
v_call: TRBV19
d_call: NA
cdr3_nt: TGTGCCAGTAGTCTGGGACTCAGCAATCAGCCCCAGCATTTT
cdr3_aa: CASSLGLSNQPQHF

clone_size: NA
j_call: TRBJ2-7
v_call: TRBV15
d_call: TRBD2
cdr3_nt: TGTGCCACCAGTAGACTAGCGGGAGTATCCGAGCAGTACTTC
cdr3_aa: CATSRLAGVSEQYF

clone_size: NA
j_call: TRBJ2-7
v_call: TRBV28
d_call: TRBD1
cdr3_nt: TGTGCCAGCAGTACCGGGACAGGGTACGAGCAGTACTTC
cdr3_aa: CASSTGTGYEQYF

clone_size: NA
j_call: TRBJ1-2
v_call: TRBV5-6
d_call: TRBD1
cdr3_nt: TGTGCCAGCAGCTGGGGCCGGGACAGGGGGCATGGCTACACCTTC
cdr3_aa: CASSWGRDRGHGYTF

clone_size: NA
j_call: TRBJ2-3
v_call: TRBV29-1
d_call: NA
cdr3_nt: TGCAGCGTTGAACGCGAAGCCGGAGATACGCAGTATTTT
cdr3_aa: CSVEREAGDTQYF

clone_size: NA
j_call: TRBJ2-3
v_call: TRBV19
d_call: TRBD2
cdr3_nt: TGTGCCAGTAGTATGCGGGGGGACCGCACAGATACGCAGTATTTT
cdr3_aa: CASSMRGDRTDTQYF

clone_size: NA
j_call: TRBJ1-2
v_call: TRBV27
d_call: NA
cdr3_nt: TGTGCCAGCAGTTTATCGGTGGAGGGGTACTATGGCTACACCTTC
cdr3_aa: CASSLSVEGYYGYTF

clone_size: NA
j_call: TRBJ2-7
v_call: TRBV5-4
d_call: TRBD2
cdr3_nt: TGTGCCAGCAGCTTATCGGTGGGAGGGCACTACGAGCAGTACTTC
cdr3_aa: CASSLSVGGHYEQYF

clone_size: medium-sized
j_call: TRBJ2-7
v_call: TRBV9
d_call: NA
cdr3_nt: TGTGCCAGCAGCGTAGGTGGGGCAGGGGCTCTCTCCGAGCAGTACTTC
cdr3_aa: CASSVGGAGALSEQYF

clone_size: NA
j_call: TRBJ2-3
v_call: TRBV6-6
d_call: TRBD1
cdr3_nt: TGTGCCAGCAGTTACGGTCGGACAGGCTCAGGGTATACGCAGTATTTT
cdr3_aa: CASSYGRTGSGYTQYF

clone_size: NA
j_call: TRBJ2-3
v_call: TRBV6-5
d_call: NA
cdr3_nt: TGTGCCAGCAGTTACTCGGCTGTATATACGCAGTATTTT
cdr3_aa: CASSYSAVYTQYF

clone_size: NA
j_call: TRBJ2-5
v_call: TRBV18
d_call: NA
cdr3_nt: TGTGCCAGCTCACTGGGCTCGGGGTTTGAAGAGACTCAGTACTTC
cdr3_aa: CASSLGSGFEETQYF

clone_size: NA
j_call: TRBJ1-5
v_call: TRBV6-5
d_call: NA
cdr3_nt: TGTGCCAGCAGTTACGCACCAGGCCAGCCCCAGCATTTT
cdr3_aa: CASSYAPGQPQHF

clone_size: NA
j_call: TRBJ1-4
v_call: TRBV7-9
d_call: NA
cdr3_nt: TGTGCCAGCAGCTTATCTGGCCTTGGACTGTTTTTT
cdr3_aa: CASSLSGLGLFF

clone_size: NA
j_call: TRBJ2-1
v_call: TRBV11-2
d_call: NA
cdr3_nt: TGTGCCAGCAGCTTATGGGGAGGGACAAACAATGAGCAGTTCTTC
cdr3_aa: CASSLWGGTNNEQFF

clone_size: NA
j_call: TRBJ2-7
v_call: TRBV21-1
d_call: NA
cdr3_nt: TGTGCCAGCAGCGCCAGGGCGGATCCCTCCTACGAGCAGTACTTC
cdr3_aa: CASSARADPSYEQYF

clone_size: NA
j_call: TRBJ2-1
v_call: TRBV27
d_call: TRBD2
cdr3_nt: TGTGCCAGCAGTCCTCCGGGACTAGCGGGAGTTTATTACAATGAGCAGTTCTTC
cdr3_aa: CASSPPGLAGVYYNEQFF

clone_size: many
j_call: TRBJ2-1
v_call: TRBV4-3
d_call: NA
cdr3_nt: TGCGCCAGCAGCCCCGGAGGGGCTGAGCAGTTCTTC
cdr3_aa: CASSPGGAEQFF

clone_size: NA
j_call: TRBJ2-7
v_call: TRBV27
d_call: TRBD1
cdr3_nt: TGTGCCAGCAGTTTGTCTGGGACAGGCTTCTACGAGCAGTACTTC
cdr3_aa: CASSLSGTGFYEQYF

clone_size: NA
j_call: TRBJ1-5
v_call: TRBV28
d_call: NA
cdr3_nt: TGTGCCAGCAGTTTTGATAGCAGCGATCAGCCCCAGCATTTT
cdr3_aa: CASSFDSSDQPQHF

clone_size: NA
j_call: TRBJ1-4
v_call: TRBV4-2
d_call: NA
cdr3_nt: TGTGCCAGCAGCCCAACGATTTCAGGGAATGAAAAACTGTTTTTT
cdr3_aa: CASSPTISGNEKLFF

clone_size: NA
j_call: TRBJ2-5
v_call: TRBV27
d_call: NA
cdr3_nt: TGTGCCAGCAGTTTATCCTGGGGGAGGACGGAGACCCAGTACTTC
cdr3_aa: CASSLSWGRTETQYF

clone_size: NA
j_call: TRBJ2-7
v_call: TRBV13
d_call: NA
cdr3_nt: TGTGCCAGCAGCCCCAGGCGCCTTGACGAGCAGTACTTC
cdr3_aa: CASSPRRLDEQYF

clone_size: few
j_call: TRBJ2-1
v_call: TRBV19
d_call: TRBD1
cdr3_nt: TGTGCCAGTAGTATGGACAGGGGGCGTGAGAATGAGCAGTTCTTC
cdr3_aa: CASSMDRGRENEQFF

clone_size: NA
j_call: TRBJ2-7
v_call: TRBV4-1
d_call: TRBD1
cdr3_nt: TGCGCCAGCAGCCAAGAAACCGGGACAGCGACCTACGAGCAGTACTTC
cdr3_aa: CASSQETGTATYEQYF

clone_size: NA
j_call: TRBJ2-3
v_call: TRBV7-2
d_call: TRBD2
cdr3_nt: TGTGCCAGCAGCCTGACTAGCGATACGCAGTATTTT
cdr3_aa: CASSLTSDTQYF

clone_size: NA
j_call: TRBJ1-5
v_call: TRBV28
d_call: NA
cdr3_nt: TGTGCCAGCACTCCCTCGGGGGGCCGCAATCAGCCCCAGCATTTT
cdr3_aa: CASTPSGGRNQPQHF

clone_size: NA
j_call: TRBJ2-1
v_call: TRBV6-6
d_call: NA
cdr3_nt: TGTGCCAGCAGTTACTCTAGCGGAAACAATGAGCAGTTCTTC
cdr3_aa: CASSYSSGNNEQFF

clone_size: NA
j_call: TRBJ2-3
v_call: TRBV15
d_call: NA
cdr3_nt: TGTGCCACCAGCAGTCATCACAGGGTAGATACGCAGTATTTT
cdr3_aa: CATSSHHRVDTQYF

clone_size: NA
j_call: TRBJ2-5
v_call: TRBV14
d_call: TRBD1
cdr3_nt: TGTGCCAGCAGCCAAGAAGAGGGACAGCACCAAGAGACCCAGTACTTC
cdr3_aa: CASSQEEGQHQETQYF

clone_size: NA
j_call: TRBJ2-7
v_call: TRBV27
d_call: NA
cdr3_nt: TGTGCCAGCAGTTCCGGCAGGGGTTACTACGAGCAGTACTTC
cdr3_aa: CASSSGRGYYEQYF

clone_size: NA
j_call: TRBJ1-1
v_call: TRBV19
d_call: TRBD1
cdr3_nt: TGTGCCAGTAGCGCCATCCGGGACAGGACGACTGAAGCTTTCTTT
cdr3_aa: CASSAIRDRTTEAFF

clone_size: NA
j_call: TRBJ2-1
v_call: TRBV19
d_call: TRBD2
cdr3_nt: TGTGCCAGTAGTTCGGAAGCGGGAATGGCCTACAATGAGCAGTTCTTC
cdr3_aa: CASSSEAGMAYNEQFF

clone_size: NA
j_call: TRBJ2-7
v_call: TRBV27
d_call: TRBD2
cdr3_nt: TGTGCCAGCAGCCGGGACTACGTCTACGAGCAGTACTTC
cdr3_aa: CASSRDYVYEQYF